The entry below describes one TCR beta chain. No antigen is known for it. The V and J ends lost 5 bases and 5 bases, in that order; junction bases with no gene match: 6. This CDR3 is 16 amino acids long. Germline V gene data show CDR1 as MNHEY and CDR2 as SMNVEV (reference sequence). PCR amplification relied on 60 Vbeta primers (plus 13 Jbeta primers). The data were produced by immunoSEQ multiplex PCR, yet TCRdb's version contains in-frame clones alone and is incomplete. The sample table sets out around 200,000 clones. The source of the sample is a study of cytomegalovirus exposure and HLA in healthy donors. Study findings and constraints: Roughly uniform sequencing depth across donors was assumed, possibly incorrectly. A missense variant in DCLRE1C was later tied to TCR beta V- and J-gene trimming.

The sample comprised PBMCs. The V and J genes are TRBV27 and TRBJ2-1; TRBD2 aligns across 13 bases. This sequence was found in a girl aged 2 to 9 in good health and CMV-seropositive. CDR3: CASSIRTSGRDNEQFF. The CDR3 nucleotides are TGTGCCAGCAGTATAAGAACTAGCGGGAGGGACAATGAGCAGTTCTTC.